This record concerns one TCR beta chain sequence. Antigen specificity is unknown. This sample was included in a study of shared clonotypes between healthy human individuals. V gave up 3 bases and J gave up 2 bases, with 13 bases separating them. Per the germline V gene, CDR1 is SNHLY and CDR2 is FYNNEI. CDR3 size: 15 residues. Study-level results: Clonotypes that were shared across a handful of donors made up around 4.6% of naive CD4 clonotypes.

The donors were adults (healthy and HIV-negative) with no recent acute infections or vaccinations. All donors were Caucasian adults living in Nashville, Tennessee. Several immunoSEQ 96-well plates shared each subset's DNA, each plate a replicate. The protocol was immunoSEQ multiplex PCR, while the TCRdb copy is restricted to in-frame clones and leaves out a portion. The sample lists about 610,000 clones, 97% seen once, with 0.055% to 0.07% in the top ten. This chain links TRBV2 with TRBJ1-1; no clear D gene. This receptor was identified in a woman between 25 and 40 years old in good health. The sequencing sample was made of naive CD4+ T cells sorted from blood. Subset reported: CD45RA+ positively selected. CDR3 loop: CASSDARSYNTEAFF. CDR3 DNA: TGTGCCAGCAGTGACGCCAGGAGCTACAACACTGAAGCTTTCTTT.